The rows below give T cell receptor beta chains drawn from one sample of a study of cytomegalovirus exposure and HLA in healthy donors. Assay: immunoSEQ multiplex PCR; the TCRdb copy retains only in-frame clones and omits some. This table holds approximately 140,000 clones, 88% found once. The sequencing sample was made of PBMCs. The receptors come from a young woman in good health and CMV-seropositive. Both conserved end residues are part of each CDR3. A D gene is named only where the DNA matches it firmly. The listing skips clone size in some rows; elsewhere it reads once, few, many or a size class.

>TRBJ2-7|11|NA|NA|TRBV2
CASGGLYEQYF
TGTGCCAGCGGGGGACTTTACGAGCAGTACTTC
>TRBJ2-2|18|NA|TRBD2|TRBV27
CASSSPGLAEVNTGELFF
TGTGCCAGCAGTTCACCAGGACTAGCGGAAGTTAACACCGGGGAGCTGTTTTTT
>TRBJ2-3|15|few|TRBD2|TRBV4-2
CASSQAGGATDTQYF
TGTGCCAGCAGCCAAGCGGGGGGGGCCACAGATACGCAGTATTTT
>TRBJ1-6|12|few|NA|TRBV6-5
CAIQGTNSPLHF
TGTGCCATCCAAGGGACAAATTCACCCCTCCACTTT
>TRBJ2-3|16|NA|TRBD1|TRBV7-9
CASTPPRTGGSDTQYF
TGTGCCAGCACCCCCCCCCGGACAGGGGGTTCGGATACGCAGTATTTT
>TRBJ1-4|13|NA|TRBD1|TRBV30
CAGQGGTNEKLFF
TGTGCCGGACAGGGCGGCACTAATGAAAAACTGTTTTTT
>TRBJ2-5|16|NA|TRBD1|TRBV5-1
CASSPGTGRNQETQYF
TGCGCCAGCAGCCCAGGGACAGGGCGGAATCAAGAGACCCAGTACTTC
>TRBJ2-7|15|NA|TRBD1|TRBV2
CASRATTGGVYEQYF
TGTGCCAGCAGAGCGACAACAGGGGGTGTCTACGAGCAGTACTTC
>TRBJ1-4|14|NA|TRBD1|TRBV19
CASSVQGANEKLFF
TGTGCCAGTAGTGTACAGGGGGCGAATGAAAAACTGTTTTTT
>TRBJ1-6|14|NA|NA|TRBV6-6
CASSYSAGNSPLHF
TGTGCCAGCAGTTACTCGGCGGGGAACTCACCCCTCCACTTT
>TRBJ2-7|14|NA|TRBD2|TRBV5-1
CASSLLAGVPEQYF
TGCGCCAGCAGCTTGCTAGCGGGAGTCCCCGAGCAGTACTTC
>TRBJ1-6|13|NA|NA|TRBV25-1
CASSRELSSPLHF
TGTGCCAGCAGTCGTGAACTATCTTCACCCCTCCACTTT
>TRBJ1-2|15|NA|TRBD1|TRBV15
CATSRDLGQMGSYTF
TGTGCCACCAGCAGAGATCTGGGACAGATGGGAAGCTACACCTTC
>TRBJ1-6|15|NA|NA|TRBV7-3
CASSLTAGRDSPLHF
TGTGCCAGCAGCTTAACTGCAGGGAGGGATTCACCCCTCCACTTT
>TRBJ2-3|13|NA|NA|TRBV6-5
CATARTGTDTQYF
TGTGCCACCGCGAGGACAGGCACAGATACGCAGTATTTT
>TRBJ1-6|16|NA|NA|TRBV19
CASSSRGRMGISPLHF
TGTGCCAGTAGTAGCAGGGGCCGAATGGGGATTTCACCCCTCCACTTT
>TRBJ2-1|11|NA|NA|TRBV28
CASSFRGEQFF
TGTGCCAGCAGTTTTCGGGGAGAGCAGTTCTTC
>TRBJ1-6|17|NA|NA|TRBV4-2
CASSQVAGRNYNSPLHF
TGTGCCAGCAGCCAAGTAGCGGGACGCAACTATAATTCACCCCTCCACTTT
>TRBJ2-6|19|NA|TRBD1|TRBV5-6
CASSYLGTGLPSGANVLTF
TGTGCCAGCAGCTATCTAGGGACAGGGCTCCCCTCTGGGGCCAACGTCCTGACTTTC
>TRBJ2-1|14|NA|NA|TRBV7-3
CASSLSGSYNEQFF
TGTGCCAGCAGCTTATCCGGCTCCTACAATGAGCAGTTCTTC
>TRBJ1-5|15|few|NA|TRBV28
CASTTGGDRDQPQHF
TGTGCCAGCACTACAGGCGGGGATCGGGATCAGCCCCAGCATTTT
>TRBJ1-3|19|NA|TRBD1|TRBV28
CASSPGGLTGGESGNTIYF
TGTGCCAGCAGTCCCGGGGGACTGACAGGGGGCGAATCTGGAAACACCATATATTTT
>TRBJ2-3|15|NA|TRBD2|TRBV5-1
CASTASGGVADTQYF
TGCGCCAGCACGGCTAGCGGGGGGGTCGCAGATACGCAGTATTTT
>TRBJ2-3|13|NA|NA|TRBV2
CASDSPPKDTQYF
TGTGCCAGTGACTCCCCGCCGAAGGATACGCAGTATTTT
>TRBJ2-7|14|NA|NA|TRBV27
CASSLSVSPDEQYF
TGTGCCAGCAGTTTATCAGTTTCCCCGGACGAGCAGTACTTC
>TRBJ2-1|14|NA|NA|TRBV7-2
CASSLGQGPHEQFF
TGTGCCAGCAGCTTAGGCCAGGGGCCCCATGAGCAGTTCTTC
>TRBJ1-3|12|NA|NA|TRBV11-2
CASSPSGNTIYF
TGTGCCAGCTCTCCCTCTGGAAACACCATATATTTT
>TRBJ1-2|14|NA|NA|TRBV27
CASSLATSNYGYTF
TGTGCCAGCAGTTTGGCAACAAGTAACTATGGCTACACCTTC
>TRBJ1-4|14|NA|TRBD1|TRBV28
CASSLVTGDEKLFF
TGTGCCAGCAGTTTGGTGACAGGGGATGAAAAACTGTTTTTT
>TRBJ1-5|15|NA|NA|TRBV6-1
CASGGAGIVNQPQHF
TGTGCCAGCGGGGGGGCGGGAATCGTCAATCAGCCCCAGCATTTT
>TRBJ1-5|16|NA|NA|TRBV2
CASSEGPSYSNQPQHF
TGTGCCAGCAGTGAAGGTCCTAGCTATAGCAATCAGCCCCAGCATTTT
>TRBJ2-1|16|NA|TRBD2|TRBV5-1
CASSLVAGRSYNEQFF
TGCGCCAGCAGCTTGGTAGCGGGGCGCTCCTACAATGAGCAGTTCTTC
>TRBJ2-2|15|NA|TRBD1|TRBV6-1
CASNGQGAFPGELFF
TGTGCCAGCAACGGACAGGGGGCGTTCCCCGGGGAGCTGTTTTTT
>TRBJ2-2|13|NA|NA|TRBV6-5
CASSSRNTGELFF
TGTGCCAGCAGTTCTCGGAACACCGGGGAGCTGTTTTTT
>TRBJ2-5|15|NA|TRBD2|TRBV7-6
CASSLGTGLGATQYF
TGTGCCAGCAGCTTAGGAACGGGACTAGGGGCGACCCAGTACTTC
>TRBJ2-1|15|NA|TRBD1|TRBV27
CASSSPGQGYNEQFF
TGTGCCAGCAGTTCTCCGGGACAGGGGTACAATGAGCAGTTCTTC
>TRBJ2-7|17|NA|NA|TRBV4-2
CASSQDPTGTLYGEQYF
TGTGCCAGCAGCCAAGATCCCACCGGGACTCTTTATGGCGAGCAGTACTTC
>TRBJ1-1|15|NA|TRBD1|TRBV9
CASSVGGTGNTEAFF
TGTGCCAGCAGCGTAGGAGGGACAGGGAACACTGAAGCTTTCTTT
>TRBJ2-2|15|once|NA|TRBV9
CASSSAAVITGELFF
TGTGCCAGCAGCTCCGCCGCGGTAATCACCGGGGAGCTGTTTTTT
>TRBJ2-7|15|NA|NA|TRBV7-2
CASSQTTGSSYEQYF
TGTGCCAGCAGCCAAACAACTGGGAGCTCCTACGAGCAGTACTTC
>TRBJ1-1|14|NA|NA|TRBV6-5
CASSPGLGNTEAFF
TGTGCCAGCAGCCCGGGACTCGGTAATACTGAAGCTTTCTTT